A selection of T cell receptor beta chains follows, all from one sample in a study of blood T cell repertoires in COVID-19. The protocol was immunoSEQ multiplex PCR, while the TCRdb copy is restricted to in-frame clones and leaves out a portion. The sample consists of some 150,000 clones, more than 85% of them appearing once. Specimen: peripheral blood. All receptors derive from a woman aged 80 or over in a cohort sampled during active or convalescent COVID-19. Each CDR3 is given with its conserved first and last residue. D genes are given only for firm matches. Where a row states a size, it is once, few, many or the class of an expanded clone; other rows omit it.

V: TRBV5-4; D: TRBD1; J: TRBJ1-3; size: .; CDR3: CASSLGGQASGNTIYF; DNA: TGTGCCAGCAGCTTGGGGGGACAGGCCTCTGGAAACACCATATATTTT
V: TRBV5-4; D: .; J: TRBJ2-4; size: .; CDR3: CASSLWQGSAKNIQYF; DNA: TGTGCCAGCAGCTTGTGGCAGGGATCTGCCAAAAACATTCAGTACTTC
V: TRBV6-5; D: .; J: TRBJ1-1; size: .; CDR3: CAITPGHLVTEAFF; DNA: TGTGCCATAACCCCGGGACACCTAGTCACTGAAGCTTTCTTT
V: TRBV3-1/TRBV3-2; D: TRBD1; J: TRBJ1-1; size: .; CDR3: CASSRQGGNTEAFF; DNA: TGTGCCAGCAGCCGACAGGGGGGGAACACTGAAGCTTTCTTT
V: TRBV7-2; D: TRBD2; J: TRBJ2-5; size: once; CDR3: CASSSGTSGGVQETQYF; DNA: TGTGCCAGCAGCTCCGGGACTAGCGGGGGGGTCCAAGAGACCCAGTACTTC
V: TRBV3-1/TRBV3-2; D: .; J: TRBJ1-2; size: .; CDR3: CASSGDPYGYTF; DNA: TGTGCCAGCAGCGGAGACCCCTATGGCTACACCTTC
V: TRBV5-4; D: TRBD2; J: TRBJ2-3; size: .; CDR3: CASSLALAGESDTQYF; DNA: TGTGCCAGCAGCTTGGCACTAGCGGGGGAGTCAGATACGCAGTATTTT
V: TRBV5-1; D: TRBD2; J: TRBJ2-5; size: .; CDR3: CASSGVASGSVYQETQYF; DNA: TGCGCCAGCAGTGGTGTCGCTAGCGGGAGTGTTTACCAAGAGACCCAGTACTTC
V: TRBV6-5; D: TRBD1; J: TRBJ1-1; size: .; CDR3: CASSRNRGNTEAFF; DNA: TGTGCCAGCAGCCGGAACAGGGGGAACACTGAAGCTTTCTTT
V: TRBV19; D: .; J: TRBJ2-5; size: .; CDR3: CASSINRQETQYF; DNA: TGTGCCAGTAGTATTAACAGGCAAGAGACCCAGTACTTC
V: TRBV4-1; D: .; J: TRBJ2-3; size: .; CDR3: CASSQEVPRDTQYF; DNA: TGCGCCAGCAGCCAAGAAGTCCCTCGGGATACGCAGTATTTT
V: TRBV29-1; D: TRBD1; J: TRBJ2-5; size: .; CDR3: CSVTPGTGPEAQYF; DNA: TGCAGCGTGACACCCGGGACAGGGCCGGAGGCCCAGTACTTC
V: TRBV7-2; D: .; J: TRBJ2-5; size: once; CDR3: CASSFGGGETQYF; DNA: TGTGCCAGCAGCTTCGGGGGTGGAGAGACCCAGTACTTC
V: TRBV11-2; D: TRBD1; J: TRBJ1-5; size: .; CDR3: CASSEGSGTGKNQPQHF; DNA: TGTGCCAGCAGCGAAGGGTCCGGGACAGGGAAAAATCAGCCCCAGCATTTT